This T cell receptor beta chain emerged from a study of blood T cell repertoires in COVID-19. Looking at the study overall: The United States, Italy and Spain provided the acute and convalescent COVID-19 samples.

Sample share makes this clone medium-sized (0.01 to 0.1%). Original processing notes: How many nucleated cells were present was estimated from reference gene primer amplification. Method: immunoSEQ multiplex PCR; TCRdb's copy keeps in-frame clones and lacks some. The V and J calls and clone size come from that table; D and trimming were worked out from the DNA. Of fewer than 35,000 clones listed, around 88% were seen once; the top ten hold roughly 6.2%. In germline, CDR1 is LNHDA, CDR2 SQIVND (reference sequence). V was pared by 5 bases and J by 6 bases, with 17 bases between. The length of the CDR3 is 16 residues.

The specimen sequenced was peripheral blood. The chain recombines TRBV19 with TRBJ1-6, with a tentative D call TRBD1 (5 bases). This receptor was taken from a human donor in a cohort sampled during active COVID-19. The CDR3 sequence is CASSPRTGEPNSPLHF. CDR3 sequence (DNA): TGTGCCAGTAGTCCGAGGACGGGGGAGCCTAATTCACCCCTCCACTTT.